A selection of T cell receptor beta chains follows, all from one sample in a study of cytomegalovirus exposure and HLA in healthy donors. Repertoires were generated with immunoSEQ multiplex PCR, while TCRdb's copy carries only in-frame clones and drops some. The sample includes roughly 150,000 clones, about 82% seen only once; the top ten take 3% to 3.5%. The sequenced material came from PBMCs. These receptors all come from a male donor in good health and CMV-seronegative. Both conserved end residues are part of each CDR3.

cdr3_length j_call v_call cdr3_aa
14 TRBJ1-2 TRBV7-9 CASSLGQSNYGYTF
15 TRBJ1-2 TRBV6-5 CASSPPPFDSHGYTF
12 TRBJ2-7 TRBV29-1 CSVEILTHEQYF
13 TRBJ2-3 TRBV27 CASSLTRSDTQYF
11 TRBJ2-1 TRBV5-1 CASSLAGEQFF
15 TRBJ2-5 TRBV11-2 CASSLGGTGQETQYF
15 TRBJ2-3 TRBV11-3 CASSDERGFMDTQYF
15 TRBJ2-7 TRBV27 CASILREKTAYEQYF
14 TRBJ2-5 TRBV13 CASSLGQGAKTQYF
13 TRBJ2-7 TRBV28 CASSLYRGYEQYF
13 TRBJ1-1 TRBV28 CASSLSRDTEAFF
15 TRBJ1-2 TRBV5-1 CASSLAVTGVGGYTF
15 TRBJ1-5 TRBV28 CASTLPGEEYQPQHF
16 TRBJ1-1 TRBV4-1 CASSQDHTGGNTEAFF
16 TRBJ2-5 TRBV12-5 CASGLGGQVGQETQYF
16 TRBJ1-2 TRBV2 CASNTGTGTGGEGYTF
15 TRBJ2-2 TRBV15 CATSRDNVLTGELFF
15 TRBJ2-2 TRBV7-9 CASSLGSGGTGELFF
15 TRBJ1-5 TRBV10-3 CAISGAGGKNQSQHF
14 TRBJ2-7 TRBV27 CASSLGQGAYEQYF
18 TRBJ1-1 TRBV15 CATSRDPTGGWVNTEAFF
16 TRBJ1-1 TRBV7-8 CASSFGSGTRDTEAFF
12 TRBJ2-3 TRBV7-2 CASSPEAVTQYF
15 TRBJ2-3 TRBV15 CATSGQGNATDTQYF
15 TRBJ2-7 TRBV2 CASEAQETGFYEQYF
14 TRBJ1-1 TRBV7-9 CASSLGHSNTEAFF
16 TRBJ1-3 TRBV5-8 CASSLALAGSGNTIYF
13 TRBJ2-3 TRBV6-1 CVTLAGGTDTQYF
15 TRBJ1-1 TRBV5-1 CASTFGQGLNTEAFF
15 TRBJ2-7 TRBV7-6 CASSPTGTGRYEQYF
15 TRBJ1-1 TRBV5-6 CASSLTGRMNTEAFF
15 TRBJ2-1 TRBV14 CASSQPSGAYNEQFF
14 TRBJ2-7 TRBV7-2 CASSLRLAGYEQYF
12 TRBJ1-2 TRBV5-5 CASSFADYGYTF
14 TRBJ1-1 TRBV25-1 CASSGDRGYNEAFF
17 TRBJ1-2 TRBV7-9 CASSTYSANGEGRGYTF
15 TRBJ2-5 TRBV6-5 CASSLTPGNQETQYF
14 TRBJ1-1 TRBV27 CASRLTGAGTEAFF
16 TRBJ1-2 TRBV4-2 CASSQANRDADYGYTF
14 TRBJ2-4 TRBV9 CASSVGLAKNIQYF
14 . TRBV11-2 CASSPYITAYEQYF
17 TRBJ1-6 TRBV7-9 CASSGGPPSSYNSPLHF
17 TRBJ2-1 TRBV15 CATSRTSGMSSYNEQFF
14 TRBJ1-2 TRBV5-4 CASSLTSSRWGYTF
15 TRBJ2-3 TRBV6-4 CASSGTSGNTDTQYF
14 TRBJ1-1 TRBV27 CASSLSAPNTEAFF
15 TRBJ2-3 TRBV30 CAWSIGGAPTDTQYF
15 TRBJ1-5 TRBV6-5 CASSPDRGSNQPQHF
10 TRBJ2-5 TRBV7-6 CASSGWEQYF